Here is one T cell receptor (beta chain) with its context. The antigen is not known. This entry comes from a study of chemoradiotherapy in HPV16-positive cancers. Study in general: Functional T-cell assays on a couple of HPV16-positive patients' cells defined candidate HPV-specific clones and common TCR motifs.

Findings of the study overall: Candidate HPV-specific clones and E7-related TCR motifs grew in tumor during treatment. For HPV16-positive patients, expanding HPV-responsive T cells associated with longer recurrence-free survival.

With 4 bases removed from V and 1 base from J, the gap between germline ends came to 13 bases. The CDR3 spans 15 residues. Germline V gene sequence: CDR1 SEHNR, CDR2 FQNEAQ (reference sequence). This table comes from immunoSEQ multiplex PCR, and its TCRdb copy is limited to in-frame clones, with some not included. The sample has under 15,000 clones, about 87% seen once. Repeated repertoire sampling spanned the course of chemoradiotherapy. This chain connects TRBV7-9 to TRBJ1-2; possible D gene TRBD1, 5 bases. The source is a human donor with HPV-associated anogenital cancer. The sequenced sample was blood, obtained from a patient who underwent chemoradiotherapy. The CDR3 reads CASSSHRTINYGYTF. For the CDR3, the DNA is TGTGCCAGCAGCTCTCACAGGACTATTAACTATGGCTACACCTTC.